These 10 T cell receptor beta chains came from one sample sequenced in a study of blood T cell repertoires in COVID-19. Produced via immunoSEQ multiplex PCR; TCRdb's table is partial and in-frame only. The profile shows about 100,000 clones, approximately 88% of them singletons. Source material: peripheral blood. The receptors shown here come from an elderly man with acute or convalescent COVID-19.

The rearrangement links TRBV5-4 to TRBJ1-1; D gene ambiguous. V was clipped by 0 bases and J by 6 bases, with 9 bases between them. This CDR3 has 13 residues. CDR1 SGHNT and CDR2 YYREEE come from the germline V gene (reference sequence). CDR3 DNA sequence: TGTGCCAGCAGCTTGGGACGGGGAGCTGAAGCTTTCTTT. This codes for CASSLGRGAEAFF. Combining the CDR3 with reference TRBV5-4 and TRBJ1-1 gives the whole variable domain ETGVTQSPTHLIKTRGQQVTLRCSSQSGHNTVSWYQQALGQGPQFIFQYYREEENGRGNFPPRFSGLQFPNYSSELNVNALELDDSALYLCASSLGRGAEAFFGQGTRLTVV.

The CDR3 loop reads CATSEASGRALGEQFF. Written as DNA, the CDR3 is TGTGCCACCAGTGAAGCTAGCGGGAGGGCCCTAGGGGAGCAGTTCTTC. The rearrangement links TRBV24-1 to TRBJ2-1, with 12 bases fitting TRBD2. Germline CDR1 reads KGHDR; CDR2 reads SFDVKD. J lost 10 bases, V lost 4 bases, and 10 bases had no gene match. The CDR3 extends over 16 amino acids.

This clone was seen just once. The chain links TRBV5-6 to TRBJ1-5, with TRBD1 as a possible D gene (5 bases). Germline loops: CDR1 SGHDT, CDR2 YYEEEE. This CDR3 is built from 14 residues. V lost 1 base, J lost 7 bases, and 12 bases lay in between. CDR3 nucleotide sequence: TGTGCCAGCAGCTTGTCGGGGGTAGGACAGCCCCAGCATTTT. It codes for CASSLSGVGQPQHF.

The chain carries TRBV5-1 and TRBJ2-5; weak D call: TRBD2 (5 bases). Germline V gene sequence: CDR1 SGHRS, CDR2 YFSETQ. The CDR3 has 16 residues. Trimming pared 2 bases from V and 1 base from J, leaving 15 bases between. DNA of the CDR3: TGCGCCAGCAGCTTAGCGGCCACCTCGTCCCAAGAGACCCAGTACTTC. Protein sequence: CASSLAATSSQETQYF.

CDR3 DNA sequence: TGTGCCACCAGCAGAGGACAGGGGGATTCACCCCTCCACTTT. This gives the protein CATSRGQGDSPLHF. The chain links TRBV15 to TRBJ1-6; 9 bases are a match to TRBD1. The CDR3 totals 14 residues. V shed 1 base, J shed 8 bases, and the junction held 0 bases outside the gene matches. Germline lookup yields CDR1 LNHNV and CDR2 YYDKDF (reference sequence). The full variable domain, rest sourced from reference TRBV15 and TRBJ1-6, is DAMVIQNPRYQVTQFGKPVTLSCSQTLNHNVMYWYQQKSSQAPKLLFHYYDKDFNNEADTPDNFQSRRPNTSFCFLDIRSPGLGDTAMYLCATSRGQGDSPLHFGNGTRLTVT.

The chain is built from TRBV5-1 and TRBJ2-3, with D possibly matching TRBD2 (6 bases). The CDR3 sequence is 14 residues long. Germline V gene lookup returns CDR1 SGHRS and CDR2 YFSETQ. V was shortened by 3 bases and J by 1 base, with 9 bases between the two germline ends. CDR3 sequence (DNA): TGCGCCAGCAGCTCAGCGGGTGGCACAGATACGCAGTATTTT. Residues: CASSSAGGTDTQYF.

CDR3 sequence: CASSYLAGGGELFF. The CDR3 DNA sequence: TGTGCCAGCAGTTACTTGGCGGGAGGGGGGGAGCTGTTTTTT. This rearrangement joins TRBV6-5 to TRBJ2-2; 9 positions agree with TRBD2. The ends lost 1 base at V and 8 bases at J; junction bases unmatched: 2. The CDR3 is made up of 14 amino acids. Germline CDR1 is MNHEY and CDR2 is SVGAGI.

The chain joins TRBV18 to TRBJ1-2; TRBD1 agrees at 8 bases. This CDR3 is built from 14 residues. The J segment lost 8 bases and the V segment lost 3 bases, leaving 8 bases of the junction unmatched. Germline CDR1 KGHSH, CDR2 LQKENI. The CDR3 DNA reads TGTGCCAGCTCACCCGATCAGGGGGCGGGCGGCTACACCTTC. Translation: CASSPDQGAGGYTF.

The rearrangement links TRBV9 to TRBJ2-3, with 7 positions matching TRBD2. V shed 0 bases, J shed 4 bases, and the junction held 8 bases outside the gene matches. Germline values: CDR1 SGDLS, CDR2 YYNGEE. There are 16 residues in the CDR3. The CDR3 region has the DNA TGTGCCAGCAGCGTAGACCAAGCGGGAATATCAGATACGCAGTATTTT. This gives the protein CASSVDQAGISDTQYF.

The CDR3: CASSLKGAAFF. CDR3 nucleotide sequence: TGTGCCAGCAGTTTGAAGGGGGCGGCTTTCTTT. J is TRBJ1-1 and V is TRBV12-3 or TRBV12-4; 7 bases agree with TRBD1. The V and J ends lost 3 bases and 11 bases, in that order; junction bases with no gene match: 3. The CDR3 totals 11 residues.